Listed below are T cell receptor beta chains from one sample, sequenced in a study of cytomegalovirus exposure and HLA in healthy donors. The method was immunoSEQ multiplex PCR; TCRdb's version includes in-frame clones alone and lacks a portion of them. The sample consists of 190,000 or so clones, 80% to 85% of them appearing once. The sample comprised PBMCs. These receptors came from a man in his fifties or sixties in good health and CMV-seronegative. The CDR3 runs from the conserved cysteine through the conserved F or W. The order of the fields is D gene, J gene, clone size, V gene, CDR3 protein, CDR3 DNA. D genes are given only for firm matches. The size entry is marked missing in some rows and otherwise reads once, few, many or a size class.

TRBD2,TRBJ2-3,-,TRBV7-3,CASSKGLRGGLRDTQYF,TGTGCCAGCAGCAAAGGTCTCCGGGGGGGGCTCCGAGATACGCAGTATTTT
TRBD1,TRBJ1-2,once,TRBV29-1,CSVEGDRGPYGYTF,TGCAGCGTTGAAGGGGACAGGGGTCCCTATGGCTACACCTTC
TRBD1,TRBJ1-1,-,TRBV30,CAWERTGTEAFF,TGTGCCTGGGAAAGGACAGGGACTGAAGCTTTCTTT
-,TRBJ2-1,-,TRBV7-2,CASSPVQGSIYNEQFF,TGTGCCAGCAGCCCCGTTCAGGGGTCCATTTACAATGAGCAGTTCTTC
TRBD1,TRBJ1-4,few,TRBV5-4,CASSFDGRTGEEKLFF,TGTGCCAGCAGCTTCGACGGAAGGACAGGGGAAGAAAAACTGTTTTTT
-,TRBJ1-5,-,TRBV30,CAWSQKGGRQPQHF,TGTGCCTGGAGTCAGAAGGGAGGGCGTCAGCCCCAGCATTTT
-,TRBJ2-1,-,TRBV28,CASSLLNGGHEQFF,TGTGCCAGCAGTTTACTTAATGGGGGCCATGAGCAGTTCTTC
-,TRBJ2-5,-,TRBV6-5,CASSATGGQETQYF,TGTGCCAGCAGTGCCACCGGGGGACAAGAGACCCAGTACTTC
TRBD2,TRBJ2-7,-,TRBV6-6,CASRQTSGVAYEQYF,TGTGCCAGCAGACAGACTAGCGGGGTGGCCTACGAGCAGTACTTC
-,TRBJ1-1,-,TRBV6-5,CASTDTREAFF,TGTGCCAGCACTGACACCCGTGAAGCTTTCTTT
-,TRBJ2-1,once,TRBV19,CASSALALSYNEQFF,TGTGCCAGTAGTGCTCTAGCGCTTTCCTACAATGAGCAGTTCTTC
-,TRBJ2-5,-,TRBV9,CASSTHPGLNVETQYF,TGTGCCAGCAGCACACATCCGGGACTCAATGTGGAGACCCAGTACTTC
-,TRBJ1-3,-,TRBV5-8,CASSLSGNTIYF,TGTGCCAGCAGCTTGTCGGGAAACACCATATATTTT
TRBD2,TRBJ2-7,-,TRBV28,CASSRSGYEQYF,TGTGCCAGCAGCCGTAGCGGGTACGAGCAGTACTTC
-,TRBJ1-5,-,TRBV4-3,CASSQDRGQPQHF,TGCGCCAGCAGCCAAGATCGGGGTCAGCCCCAGCATTTT
-,TRBJ1-1,once,TRBV9,CASSQAGLPNTEAFF,TGTGCCAGCAGCCAGGCGGGACTACCGAACACTGAAGCTTTCTTT
-,TRBJ1-3,-,TRBV19,CASIKGDSGNTIYF,TGTGCCAGTATAAAAGGGGACTCTGGAAACACCATATATTTT
TRBD1,TRBJ1-1,-,TRBV19,CASRTDRALAKAFF,TGTGCCAGTAGGACGGACAGGGCCCTTGCAAAAGCTTTCTTT
TRBD1,TRBJ1-2,few,TRBV7-9,CASSLVSTGANYGYTF,TGTGCCAGCAGCTTAGTGTCAACAGGGGCGAACTATGGCTACACCTTC
-,TRBJ1-5,-,TRBV5-5,CASSWEKSNQPQHF,TGTGCCAGCAGCTGGGAGAAGAGCAATCAGCCCCAGCATTTT
-,TRBJ2-3,-,TRBV30,CACAGLGTDTQYF,TGTGCCTGCGCAGGGTTAGGGACAGATACGCAGTATTTT
TRBD1,TRBJ1-5,few,TRBV10-2,CASSERTGGNQPQHF,TGCGCCAGCAGTGAAAGGACAGGGGGTAATCAGCCCCAGCATTTT
TRBD2,TRBJ2-2,-,TRBV6-6,CASSPPGGNTGELFF,TGTGCCAGCAGTCCCCCGGGGGGAAACACCGGGGAGCTGTTTTTT
TRBD2,TRBJ2-1,-,TRBV7-7,CASSLGLAGHNEQFF,TGTGCTAGCAGCTTAGGACTAGCGGGGCACAATGAGCAGTTCTTC
TRBD2,TRBJ2-7,-,TRBV11-3,CASSWSGTSGREAYEQYF,TGTGCCAGCAGCTGGTCCGGGACTAGCGGGAGGGAGGCCTACGAGCAGTACTTC